These T cell receptor beta chains were read from a single sample in a study of T cells in Graves' hyperthyroidism and ophthalmopathy. TCRdb used MiXCR to reprocess the multiplex PCR reads, holding one entry per CDR3 protein. Among 250,000 to 400,000 distinct CDR3 sequences listed, approximately 14% were seen once. The sample comprised blood. The source of these receptors is a woman aged 40-49 years with Graves' ophthalmopathy. Both conserved end residues are trimmed from each CDR3.

CDR3	V
AWALDRRNTEAF	TRBV30
SVDPRTGAEETQY	TRBV29-1
ASSLKGLSETEAF	TRBV2
ASSDAGYEQY	TRBV2
AWTSGRVYSYEQY	TRBV30
ASSYLSSYNEQF	TRBV6-5
ATSRDENYGYT	TRBV15
ASSDWTGGAYGYT	TRBV3-1
ASSPSRQQY	TRBV12-3/TRBV12-4
ASRPSQGEAF	TRBV28
SSTRSQGNTEAF	TRBV12-3/TRBV12-4
ASSFSGGVETQY	TRBV7-2
ASSLRRGMNTGELF	TRBV19